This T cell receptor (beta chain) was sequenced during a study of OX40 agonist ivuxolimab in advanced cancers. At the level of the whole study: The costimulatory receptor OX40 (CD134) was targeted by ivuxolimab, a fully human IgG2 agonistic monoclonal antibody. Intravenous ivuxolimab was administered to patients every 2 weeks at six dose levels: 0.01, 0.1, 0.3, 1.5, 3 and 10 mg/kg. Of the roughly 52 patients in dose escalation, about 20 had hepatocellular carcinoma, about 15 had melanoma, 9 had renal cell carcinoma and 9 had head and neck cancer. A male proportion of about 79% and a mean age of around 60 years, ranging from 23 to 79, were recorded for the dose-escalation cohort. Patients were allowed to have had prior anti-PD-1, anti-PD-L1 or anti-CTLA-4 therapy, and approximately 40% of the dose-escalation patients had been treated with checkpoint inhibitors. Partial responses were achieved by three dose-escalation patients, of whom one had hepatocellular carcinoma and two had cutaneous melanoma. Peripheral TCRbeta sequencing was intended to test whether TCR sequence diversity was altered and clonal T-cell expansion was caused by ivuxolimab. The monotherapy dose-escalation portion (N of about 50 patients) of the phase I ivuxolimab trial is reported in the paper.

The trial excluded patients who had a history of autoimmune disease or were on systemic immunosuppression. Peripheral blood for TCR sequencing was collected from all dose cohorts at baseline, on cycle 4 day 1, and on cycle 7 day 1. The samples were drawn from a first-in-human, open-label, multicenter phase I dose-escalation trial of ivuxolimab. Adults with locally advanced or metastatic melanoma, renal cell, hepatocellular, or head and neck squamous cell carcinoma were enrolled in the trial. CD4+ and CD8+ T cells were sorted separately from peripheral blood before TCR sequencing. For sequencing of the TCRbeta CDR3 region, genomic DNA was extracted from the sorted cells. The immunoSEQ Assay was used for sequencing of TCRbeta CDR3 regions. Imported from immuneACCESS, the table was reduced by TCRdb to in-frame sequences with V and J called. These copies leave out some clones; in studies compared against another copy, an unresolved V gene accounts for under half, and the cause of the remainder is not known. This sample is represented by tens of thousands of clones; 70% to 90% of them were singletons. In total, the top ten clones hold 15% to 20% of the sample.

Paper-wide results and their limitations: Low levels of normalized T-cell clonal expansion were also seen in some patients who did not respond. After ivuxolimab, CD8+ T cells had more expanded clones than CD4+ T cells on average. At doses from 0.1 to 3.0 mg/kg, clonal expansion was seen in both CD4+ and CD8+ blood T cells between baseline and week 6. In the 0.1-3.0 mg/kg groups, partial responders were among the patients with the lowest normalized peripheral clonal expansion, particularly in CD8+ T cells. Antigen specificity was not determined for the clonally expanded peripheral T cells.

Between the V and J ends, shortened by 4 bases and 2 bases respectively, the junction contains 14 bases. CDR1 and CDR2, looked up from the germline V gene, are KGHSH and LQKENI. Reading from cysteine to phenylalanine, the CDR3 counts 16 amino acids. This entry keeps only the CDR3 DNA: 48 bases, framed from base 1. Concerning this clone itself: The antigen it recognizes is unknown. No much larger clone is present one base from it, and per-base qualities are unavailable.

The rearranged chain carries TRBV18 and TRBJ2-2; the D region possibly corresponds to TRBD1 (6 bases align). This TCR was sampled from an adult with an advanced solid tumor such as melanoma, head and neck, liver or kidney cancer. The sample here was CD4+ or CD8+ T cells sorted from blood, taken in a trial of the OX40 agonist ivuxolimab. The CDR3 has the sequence CASSQTTGLNTGELFF. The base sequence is TGTGCCAGCTCACAAACGACAGGCCTAAACACCGGGGAGCTGTTTTTT.